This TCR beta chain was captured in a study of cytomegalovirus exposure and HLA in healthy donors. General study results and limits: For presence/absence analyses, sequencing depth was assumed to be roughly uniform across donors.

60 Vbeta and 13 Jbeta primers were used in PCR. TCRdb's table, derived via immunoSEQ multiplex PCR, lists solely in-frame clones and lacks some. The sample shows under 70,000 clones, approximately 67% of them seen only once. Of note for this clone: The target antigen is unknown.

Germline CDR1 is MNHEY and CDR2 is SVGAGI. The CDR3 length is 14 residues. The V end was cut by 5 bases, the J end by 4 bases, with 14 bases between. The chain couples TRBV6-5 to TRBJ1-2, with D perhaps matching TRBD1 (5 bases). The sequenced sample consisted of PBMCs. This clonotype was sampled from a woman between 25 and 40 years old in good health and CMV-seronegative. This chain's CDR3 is CASSSGDGRYGYTF. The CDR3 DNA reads TGTGCCAGCAGTAGCGGGGACGGGCGCTATGGCTACACCTTC.